This T cell receptor beta chain came from a study of CD8 T cells in ankylosing spondylitis. The table lists this clonotype with many counts. Its antigen is as yet unknown. There are 15 residues in the CDR3. In germline, CDR1 is SGHRS, CDR2 YFSETQ. Trimming left V 0 bases short and J 2 bases short, with 9 bases between. General observations from the study: The study looked at matched synovial fluid samples from ankylosing spondylitis patients. Disease-linked clones were reported to be significantly enriched there.

MiXCR, run by TCRdb on the 5' RACE reads, gives a single entry per CDR3 protein. There are about 240,000 distinct CDR3 sequences in the sample; about 9.1% occur only once, and under 7.5% lies in the top ten. V gene TRBV5-1 combines with J gene TRBJ2-1, with a weak D call TRBD2 (6 bases). This TCR was sampled from a male donor with ankylosing spondylitis or in good health (not recorded which). The sample consisted of blood, either unsorted or a sorted T cell fraction (not recorded which). The CDR3 region has the DNA TGCGCCAGCAGCTTGGCACTAGCTGCCTACAATGAGCAGTTCTTC. This codes for CASSLALAAYNEQFF.